This T cell receptor beta chain stems from a study of blood T cell repertoires in COVID-19. Overall study: PBMCs, B-cell-depleted T cells, or T cells provided the cDNA or gDNA that made up the material.

Participants spanned ages about 18 to 100 years and resided in 24 US areas. V trimming: 3 bases; J trimming: 7 bases; junction bases outside the gene matches: 8. The CDR3 runs to 15 residues. Germline loops: CDR1 ENHRY, CDR2 SYGVKD. Profiling relied on immunoSEQ multiplex PCR, and the TCRdb table lists in-frame clones only, not all of them. The sample holds about 240,000 clones, approximately 86% seen once. Sequences were obtained from PBMCs or T cells enriched from blood (not recorded which). The origin of this receptor is a middle-aged woman with acute COVID-19. V usage is TRBV10-3 and J usage is TRBJ1-5; 8 bases are a match to TRBD1. The CDR3 spells CAISEQDRARQPQHF. In nucleotides, the CDR3 is TGTGCCATCAGTGAACAGGACAGGGCGAGGCAGCCCCAGCATTTT.